This T cell receptor beta chain came from a study of blood T cell repertoires in COVID-19. Whole-study context: Samples taken during acute and convalescent COVID-19 were collected in the United States, Italy and Spain. PBMCs, B-cell-depleted T cells, or T cells were the source of the cDNA or gDNA that made up the material.

Authors' processing steps: By means of reference gene primer amplification, nucleated cell counts were estimated. The assay was immunoSEQ multiplex PCR, and TCRdb's table has in-frame clones only and misses some. V, J and clone size derive from that table, while D and trimming were established from the DNA sequence. The table shows around 700,000 clones, with around 90% occurring only once. The source material was peripheral blood. This TCR derives from a young woman with acute or convalescent COVID-19.

CDR3 sequence (DNA): TGTGCCAGCAGCTTAGGGTCTGACAGGGGAATTATAGCTTTCTTT. Amino acids: CASSLGSDRGIIAFF. This chain connects TRBV7-9 to TRBJ1-1; 8 bases agree with TRBD1. Germline values: CDR1 SEHNR, CDR2 FQNEAQ (reference sequence). This CDR3 region has 15 residues. The junction had 11 bases not matched to a gene; V was cut back by 1 base and J by 10 bases. Looking up the rest from reference TRBV7-9 and TRBJ1-1 gives the full variable domain: DTGVSQNPRHKITKRGQNVTFRCDPISEHNRLYWYRQTLGQGPEFLTYFQNEAQLEKSRLLSDRFSAERPKGSFSTLEIQRTEQGDSAMYLCASSLGSDRGIIAFFGQGTRLTVV.